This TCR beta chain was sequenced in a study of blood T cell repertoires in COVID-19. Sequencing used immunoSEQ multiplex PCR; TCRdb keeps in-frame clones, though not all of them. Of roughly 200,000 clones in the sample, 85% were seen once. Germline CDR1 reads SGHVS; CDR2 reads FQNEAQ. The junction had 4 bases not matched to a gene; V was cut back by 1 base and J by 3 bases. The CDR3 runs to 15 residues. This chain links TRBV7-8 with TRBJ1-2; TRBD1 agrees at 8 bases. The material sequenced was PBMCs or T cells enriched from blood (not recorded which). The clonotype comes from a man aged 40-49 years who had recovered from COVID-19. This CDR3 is CASSLGTGFDYGYTF. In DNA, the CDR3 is TGTGCCAGCAGCTTAGGGACAGGGTTTGACTATGGCTACACCTTC.